One and the same sample provided the 15 T cell receptor beta chains below, sequenced in a study of shared clonotypes between healthy human individuals. Sequencing was performed with immunoSEQ multiplex PCR; in TCRdb, only in-frame clones are kept and a portion is missing. Of about 2 million clones in the sample, 85% to 95% were seen once. The naive CD8 fraction comprised CD45RO-negative cells positively selected for CCR7 and excluded terminally differentiated effector memory CD45RA+ cells. The sequencing input was naive CD8+ T cells sorted from blood. All receptors come from a man aged 18 to 29 in good health.

The chain employs TRBV11-2 and TRBJ2-1, with TRBD2 matching over 11 bases. The J segment lost 6 bases and the V segment lost 5 bases, leaving 9 bases of the junction unmatched. The CDR3 is made up of 16 amino acids. From germline, CDR1 is SGHAT and CDR2 FQNNGV. Written as DNA, the CDR3 is TGTGCCAGCAGCCTTATAGCGGGGGGGCCCCTCAATGAGCAGTTCTTC. Amino acid sequence: CASSLIAGGPLNEQFF. The full variable domain, its missing parts supplied by reference TRBV11-2 and TRBJ2-1, is EAGVAQSPRYKIIEKRQSVAFWCNPISGHATLYWYQQILGQGPKLLIQFQNNGVVDDSQLPKDRFSAERLKGVDSTLKIQPAKLEDSAVYLCASSLIAGGPLNEQFFGPGTRLTVL.

This clone was recorded only once. The chain combines TRBV10-2 with TRBJ2-1; perhaps TRBD1 as D (6 bases). CDR1 is WSHSY, CDR2 SAAADI, per germline. The CDR3 is 16 residues long. The germline V and J ends were trimmed by 2 bases and 6 bases, with 17 bases remaining between them. CDR3 bases: TGCGCCAGCAGTGAGAGGGACACCCCCTTTGGCAATGAGCAGTTCTTC. Its protein is CASSERDTPFGNEQFF.

The rearrangement joins TRBV9 to TRBJ2-1; TRBD1 or TRBD2 may be the D gene (6 bases each). Germline CDR1 SGDLS, CDR2 YYNGEE. The CDR3 runs 15 residues. The V end lost 0 bases, the J end lost 5 bases, and 12 bases lay between the germline ends. The CDR3 region has the DNA TGTGCCAGCAGCGTAGAGTCGGGGGCGGACAATGAGCAGTTCTTC. Translation gives CASSVESGADNEQFF.

The gene calls are TRBV7-9 and TRBJ2-7; unclear D gene. CDR1 is SEHNR, CDR2 FQNEAQ, per germline (reference sequence). V was clipped by 5 bases and J by 3 bases, with 14 bases between them. This CDR3 contains 14 residues. The CDR3 is CASSHKDQFYEQYF. CDR3 sequence (DNA): TGTGCCAGCAGCCATAAAGACCAGTTCTACGAGCAGTACTTC. Drawing the rest from reference TRBV7-9 and TRBJ2-7, the complete variable domain is DTGVSQNPRHKITKRGQNVTFRCDPISEHNRLYWYRQTLGQGPEFLTYFQNEAQLEKSRLLSDRFSAERPKGSFSTLEIQRTEQGDSAMYLCASSHKDQFYEQYFGPGTRLTVT.

The V gene is TRBV5-4, the J gene TRBJ2-7; D possibly corresponds to TRBD1 (6 bases). Between the trimmed V and J ends, which lost 4 bases and 0 bases, there was a span of 11 bases. Per the germline V gene, CDR1 is SGHNT and CDR2 is YYREEE (reference sequence). CDR3 size: 14 residues. Here the CDR3 reads CASSRTGNSYEQYF. The DNA of the CDR3 is TGTGCCAGCAGCCGAACAGGGAACTCCTACGAGCAGTACTTC.

The V gene is TRBV7-9, the J gene TRBJ2-3; the match to TRBD2 covers 7 bases. Per the germline V gene, CDR1 is SEHNR and CDR2 is FQNEAQ (reference sequence). The J segment lost 4 bases and the V segment lost 4 bases, leaving 14 bases of the junction unmatched. This CDR3 spans 17 amino acids. CDR3 residues: CASSSKTAAGLADTQYF. The CDR3 nucleotides read TGTGCCAGCAGCTCGAAGACGGCAGCGGGGCTCGCAGATACGCAGTATTTT.

This chain connects TRBV7-8 to TRBJ1-1, with D possibly being TRBD1 (5 bases). CDR3 size: 16 residues. Trimming stripped 5 bases from V and 0 bases from J, with 16 bases between. Germline V gene lookup returns CDR1 SGHVS and CDR2 FQNEAQ. The CDR3 reads CASSPLDRLMNTEAFF. The CDR3 DNA reads TGTGCCAGCAGCCCCCTAGACAGACTAATGAACACTGAAGCTTTCTTT. Variable domain in full (rest from reference TRBV7-8 and TRBJ1-1): GAGVSQSPRYKVAKRGQDVALRCDPISGHVSLFWYQQALGQGPEFLTYFQNEAQLDKSGLPSDRFFAERPEGSVSTLKIQRTQQEDSAVYLCASSPLDRLMNTEAFFGQGTRLTVV.

DNA for the CDR3: TGCGCCAGCAGCCTGCGGGAGGGGACCGCTGAAGCTTTCTTT. Amino acids: CASSLREGTAEAFF. J is TRBJ1-1 and V is TRBV4-1; TRBD1 is a possible D gene (5 bases). Trimming took off 4 bases at V and 6 bases at J, with 15 bases between the two ends. The CDR3 has 14 residues. Germline assignment: CDR1 MGHRA and CDR2 YSYEKL.

The chain employs TRBV6-1 and TRBJ1-1; the D gene is possibly TRBD1 (5 bases). This CDR3 comprises 16 residues. CDR1 and CDR2 (germline): MNHNS, SASEGT. Trimming removed 0 bases from V and 0 bases from J, with 11 bases in between. This CDR3 is CASSEAWGMMNTEAFF. CDR3 sequence (DNA): TGTGCCAGCAGTGAAGCTTGGGGCATGATGAACACTGAAGCTTTCTTT.

V and J are TRBV5-6 and TRBJ2-7; D tentatively reads TRBD1 or TRBD2 (5 bases each). This CDR3 is built from 16 residues. The V gene lost 4 bases and the J gene lost 0 bases, with 17 bases spanning the gap. Looked up from germline, CDR1 is SGHDT and CDR2 is YYEEEE. The CDR3 region is CASSPDSGTHSYEQYF. The CDR3 DNA follows: TGTGCCAGCAGCCCAGACTCCGGGACCCACTCCTACGAGCAGTACTTC.

The rearrangement joins TRBV5-1 to TRBJ2-7, with TRBD1 identical over 7 bases. V gave up 5 bases and J gave up 2 bases; unmatched junction bases: 4. The V gene's germline CDR1 is SGHRS and CDR2 YFSETQ. The CDR3 loop spans 13 amino acids. CDR3 protein: CASRSGQAYEQYF. CDR3 coding DNA: TGCGCCAGCAGGTCCGGACAGGCCTACGAGCAGTACTTC.

This chain connects TRBV5-1 to TRBJ2-3; D call uncertain. The germline V gene has CDR1 SGHRS and CDR2 YFSETQ. The V end lost 0 bases, the J end lost 2 bases, and 10 bases lay between the germline ends. The CDR3 contains 15 residues. The CDR3 DNA is TGCGCCAGCAGCTTGGTACTTGACAACACAGATACGCAGTATTTT. Protein sequence: CASSLVLDNTDTQYF.

The count of this clone is one. The rearrangement joins TRBV4-1 to TRBJ2-7; 8 bases align to TRBD1. J gave up 2 bases and V 0 bases, and 3 bases lay outside the gene matches. This CDR3 region has 15 residues. The germline gives CDR1 MGHRA, CDR2 YSYEKL. CDR3 amino acids: CASSQEDRAPYEQYF. The CDR3 DNA sequence: TGCGCCAGCAGCCAAGAGGACAGGGCGCCCTACGAGCAGTACTTC.

This chain joins TRBV5-1 and TRBJ2-1; possible D gene TRBD2, 5 bases. CDR1 SGHRS and CDR2 YFSETQ come from the germline V gene. V was pared by 3 bases and J by 3 bases, with 7 bases between. The CDR3 loop spans 13 amino acids. The CDR3 coding sequence is TGCGCCAGCAGCTCGACTAACTACAATGAGCAGTTCTTC. Translation: CASSSTNYNEQFF.

The chain uses TRBV6-5 and TRBJ2-3; D possibly matches TRBD1 or TRBD2 (6 bases each). Germline CDR1 and CDR2: MNHEY and SVGAGI. The ends were cut back, 0 bases at V and 6 bases at J, with 13 bases in the middle. This CDR3 comprises 15 residues. For the CDR3, the DNA is TGTGCCAGCAGTTACTCGAGGGGGGCGCGTGATACGCAGTATTTT. The encoded protein is CASSYSRGARDTQYF.